A single sample is the source of the 13 T cell receptor beta chains below, sequenced in a study of T-cell memory formation after mild COVID-19. TCRdb independently ran MiXCR on the 5' RACE reads; one entry per CDR3 protein. The data show around 510,000 distinct CDR3 sequences, about 20% seen once. The sequenced sample was PBMCs or a T cell subset sorted from them (not recorded which). The receptors were sampled from an adult woman who had mild COVID-19 (a few samples of this study predate the infection). Cell type and time point are not known.

J is TRBJ1-3 and V is TRBV12-3 or TRBV12-4; possibly TRBD1 for D (6 bases). The CDR3 extends over 15 amino acids. The V and J ends lost 6 bases and 0 bases respectively, with 12 bases between them. Here the CDR3 reads CASRQGQSSGNTIYF. In DNA form, the CDR3 reads TGTGCCAGCAGACAGGGCCAGAGCTCTGGAAACACCATATATTTT.

This clonotype was recorded many times. The rearrangement uses TRBV25-1 and TRBJ2-1; no clear D. V was cut by 1 base and J by 10 bases, with 11 bases left in between. Germline V lookup: CDR1 MGHDK, CDR2 SYGVNS. This CDR3 spans 13 amino acids. CDR3 in amino acids: CASSESSHPEQFF. The CDR3 DNA reads as TGTGCCAGCAGTGAATCGTCCCACCCAGAGCAGTTCTTC.

In its sample, this clonotype was seen a few times. The V call is TRBV7-2, the J call TRBJ2-3; 12 positions match TRBD2. This CDR3 contains 18 residues. Germline V gene data show CDR1 as SGHTA and CDR2 as FQGNSA. J was trimmed by 0 bases and V by 3 bases; bases with no gene match: 7. The CDR3 DNA sequence: TGTGCCAGCAGCTTGACTAGCGGGAGCCCCTACAGCACAGATACGCAGTATTTT. It codes for CASSLTSGSPYSTDTQYF.

In this sample, this clonotype turned up once. The gene calls are TRBV4-3 and TRBJ2-1; D not certain. V lost 0 bases, J lost 4 bases, and 16 bases lay in between. The CDR3 sequence is 17 residues long. Germline V gene data show CDR1 as LGHNA and CDR2 as YSLEER. The CDR3, as DNA: TGCGCCAGCAGCCAAGATCTAGGTTGGCAGCCTTACAATGAGCAGTTCTTC. As protein: CASSQDLGWQPYNEQFF.

The V gene is TRBV6-2 or TRBV6-3, the J gene TRBJ2-7; D remains ambiguous. The V end lost 1 base, the J end lost 6 bases, and 4 bases lay between the germline ends. Germline V gene lookup returns CDR1 MNHEY and CDR2 SVGEGT. The CDR3 covers 11 residues. DNA of the CDR3: TGTGCCAGCAGTTACTACCCCGAGCAGTACTTC. Translation gives CASSYYPEQYF.

The chain joins TRBV3-1 to TRBJ2-7; D gene ambiguous. Germline values: CDR1 LGHDT, CDR2 YNNKEL (reference sequence). V was shortened by 2 bases and J by 5 bases, with 7 bases between the two germline ends. The CDR3 length is 12 residues. CDR3 amino acids: CASSQRMDEQYF. In nucleotides, the CDR3 is TGTGCCAGCAGCCAAAGAATGGACGAGCAGTACTTC.

The V call is TRBV7-9, the J call TRBJ1-1; no firm D call. The CDR3 loop spans 15 amino acids. Germline CDR1 is SEHNR and CDR2 is FQNEAQ (reference sequence). Between the trimmed V and J ends, which lost 1 base and 0 bases, there was a span of 9 bases. The CDR3 loop is CASSLVGRMNTEAFF. CDR3 nucleotides: TGTGCCAGCAGCTTAGTAGGCAGGATGAACACTGAAGCTTTCTTT. Filled out from reference TRBV7-9 and TRBJ1-1, the complete variable domain reads DTGVSQNPRHKITKRGQNVTFRCDPISEHNRLYWYRQTLGQGPEFLTYFQNEAQLEKSRLLSDRFSAERPKGSFSTLEIQRTEQGDSAMYLCASSLVGRMNTEAFFGQGTRLTVV.

This clonotype has a handful of counts. This rearrangement joins TRBV24-1 to TRBJ2-5; D might be TRBD2 (6 bases). Trimming left V 7 bases short and J 5 bases short, with 16 bases between. The CDR3 runs 14 residues. Germline V gene data show CDR1 as KGHDR and CDR2 as SFDVKD. CDR3 nucleotides: TGTGCCACCAGAGGACCGGGGCGGGACGAGACCCAGTACTTC. This gives the protein CATRGPGRDETQYF.

The J gene is TRBJ1-2, the V gene TRBV4-1; 8 bases map to TRBD1. CDR1 MGHRA and CDR2 YSYEKL come from the germline V gene. V dropped 4 bases and J dropped 10; count of bases not matched to a gene: 11. This CDR3 spans 14 amino acids. The CDR3 loop reads CASSPGWQDRAYTF. The CDR3 coding sequence is TGCGCCAGCAGCCCGGGGTGGCAGGACAGGGCCTACACCTTC.

This clonotype was seen only a few times. The chain joins TRBV7-6 to TRBJ1-1; D is undetermined. Trimming shortened V by 0 bases and J by 4 bases, and 12 bases separated the two germline ends. The germline CDR1 and CDR2 sequences are SGHVS and FNYEAQ. This CDR3 spans 15 amino acids. CDR3 DNA: TGTGCCAGCAGCTTAGCCACTCCCCCAATCACTGAAGCTTTCTTT. Its translation: CASSLATPPITEAFF.

In its sample, this clonotype was seen a few times. The CDR3, as DNA: TGTGCCAGCAGTCCCGACCCACCCACAGATACGCAGTATTTT. Translated, it gives CASSPDPPTDTQYF. This chain joins TRBV6-2 or TRBV6-3 and TRBJ2-3; D gene uncertain. V lost 5 bases and J 2 bases, leaving 11 bases between the germline ends. Germline CDR1 reads MNHEY; CDR2 reads SVGEGT. The CDR3 length is 14 residues.

This clonotype was picked up a small number of times. The chain recombines TRBV7-3 with TRBJ1-1; D may be TRBD1 (5 bases). This CDR3 spans 13 amino acids. Trimming took off 1 base at V and 8 bases at J, with 11 bases between the two ends. Germline loops: CDR1 SGHTA, CDR2 FQGTGA. CDR3 nucleotides: TGTGCCAGCAGCTTAAAAAGGGGAGGCGAAGCTTTCTTT. Translated, it gives CASSLKRGGEAFF.

This chain uses TRBV19 with TRBJ2-1; possible D gene TRBD1, 5 bases. V lost 5 bases to trimming and J lost 9 bases, with 11 bases between them. Germline CDR1 LNHDA, CDR2 SQIVND (reference sequence). This CDR3 contains 12 residues. The CDR3 DNA is TGTGCCAGTAGTCAAGGGGAAATTGAGCAGTTCTTC. Protein sequence: CASSQGEIEQFF.